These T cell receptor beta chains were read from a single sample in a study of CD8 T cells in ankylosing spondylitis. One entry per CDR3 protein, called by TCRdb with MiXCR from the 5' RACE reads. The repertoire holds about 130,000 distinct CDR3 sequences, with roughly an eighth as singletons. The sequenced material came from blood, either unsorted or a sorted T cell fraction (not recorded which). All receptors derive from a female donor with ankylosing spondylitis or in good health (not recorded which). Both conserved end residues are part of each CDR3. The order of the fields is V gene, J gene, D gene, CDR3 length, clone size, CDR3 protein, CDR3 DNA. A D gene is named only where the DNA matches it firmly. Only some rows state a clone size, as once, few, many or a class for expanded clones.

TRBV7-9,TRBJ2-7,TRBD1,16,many,CASSRGTGQGIHEQYF,TGTGCCAGCAGCAGGGGGACTGGACAGGGCATCCACGAGCAGTACTTC
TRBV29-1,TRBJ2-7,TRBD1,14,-,CSVYGQGASYEQYF,TGCAGCGTTTATGGACAGGGGGCATCCTACGAGCAGTACTTC
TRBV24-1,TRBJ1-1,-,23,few,CATSDLHVVGKWSGAGEGTEAFF,TGTGCCACCAGTGATTTGCATGTGGTAGGGAAATGGTCAGGGGCAGGCGAAGGCACTGAAGCTTTCTTT
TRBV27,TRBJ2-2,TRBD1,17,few,CASSLSLGTGITGELFF,TGTGCCAGCAGTTTATCGTTGGGGACAGGAATCACCGGGGAGCTGTTTTTT
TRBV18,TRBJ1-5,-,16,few,CASSPPGGGQNQPQHF,TGTGCCAGCTCACCACCGGGTGGCGGGCAAAATCAGCCCCAGCATTTT
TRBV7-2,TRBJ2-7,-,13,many,CASSFFAAYEQYF,TGTGCCAGCAGCTTTTTTGCAGCCTACGAGCAGTACTTC
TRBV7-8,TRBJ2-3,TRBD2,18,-,CASSARPLAGDGTDTQYF,TGTGCCAGCAGCGCACGCCCCCTAGCGGGAGATGGGACAGATACGCAGTATTTT
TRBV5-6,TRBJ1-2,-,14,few,CASSLRGHYYGYTF,TGTGCCAGCAGCTTGAGGGGCCACTACTATGGCTACACCTTC
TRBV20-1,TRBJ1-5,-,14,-,CSARRGIGNQPQHF,TGCAGTGCTAGGAGGGGGATAGGCAATCAGCCCCAGCATTTT
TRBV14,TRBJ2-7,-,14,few,CASSHFSGTYEQYF,TGTGCCAGCAGCCATTTTTCGGGTACCTACGAGCAGTACTTC